This TCR beta chain came from a study of T cells in Graves' hyperthyroidism and ophthalmopathy. Germline V gives CDR1 SGHVS, CDR2 FQNEAQ. The CDR3 contains 18 residues. J was trimmed by 2 bases and V by 5 bases; bases with no gene match: 9. The study left out patients who had uncontrolled infection, other autoimmune disease, pregnancy or lactation. Diagnosis rested on symptoms, serum thyroxine and TRAb, thyroid ultrasound, and orbital computed tomography. A few counts support this clonotype. TCR beta CDR3 regions were amplified from RNA transcripts. The HTBI primer set drove a first-round RT-PCR of the TCR CDR3. From the multiplex PCR reads, TCRdb called clonotypes with MiXCR, one entry per CDR3 protein. This table has about 480,000 distinct CDR3 sequences, approximately 14% appearing once.

Sample: blood. The rearrangement links TRBV7-8 to TRBJ2-1; 13 bases map to TRBD2. The receptor was isolated from a young woman with Graves' hyperthyroidism. The CDR3, as DNA: TGTGCCAGCAGCGCGGGACTAGCGGGAACCGGACCCTACAATGAGCAGTTCTTC. It codes for CASSAGLAGTGPYNEQFF.